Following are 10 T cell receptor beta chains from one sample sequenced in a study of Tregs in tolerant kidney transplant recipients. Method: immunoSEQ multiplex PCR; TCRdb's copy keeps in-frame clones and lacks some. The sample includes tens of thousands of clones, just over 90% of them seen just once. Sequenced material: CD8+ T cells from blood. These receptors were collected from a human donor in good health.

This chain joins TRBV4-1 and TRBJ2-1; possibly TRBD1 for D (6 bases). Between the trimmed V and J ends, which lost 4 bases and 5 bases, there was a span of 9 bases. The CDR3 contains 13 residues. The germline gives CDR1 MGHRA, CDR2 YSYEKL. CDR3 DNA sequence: TGCGCCAGCAGCCGGGACACTGACAATGAGCAGTTCTTC. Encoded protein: CASSRDTDNEQFF.

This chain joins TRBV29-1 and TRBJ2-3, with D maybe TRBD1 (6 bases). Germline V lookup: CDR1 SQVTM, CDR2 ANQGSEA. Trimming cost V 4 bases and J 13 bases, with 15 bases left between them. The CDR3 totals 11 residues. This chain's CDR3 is CSVVRDTREYF. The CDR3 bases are TGCAGCGTTGTTAGGGACACCAGGGAGTATTTT.

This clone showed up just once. CDR3 residues: CASSDGGTRNNEQFF. CDR3 in DNA: TGTGCCAGCAGTGACGGGGGCACAAGGAACAATGAGCAGTTCTTC. The gene calls are TRBV6-4 and TRBJ2-1, with D perhaps TRBD1 (6 bases). Trimming removed 2 bases at V and 5 bases at J, with 13 bases between. CDR1 MRHNA and CDR2 SNTAGT come from the germline V gene. The CDR3 length is 15 residues.

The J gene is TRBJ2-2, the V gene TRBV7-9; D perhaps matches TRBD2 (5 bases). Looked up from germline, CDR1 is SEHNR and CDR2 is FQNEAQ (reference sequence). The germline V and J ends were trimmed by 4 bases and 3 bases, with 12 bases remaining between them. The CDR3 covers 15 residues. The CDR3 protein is CASSSEGRDTGELFF. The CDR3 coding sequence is TGTGCCAGCAGCTCTGAGGGTCGGGACACCGGGGAGCTGTTTTTT.

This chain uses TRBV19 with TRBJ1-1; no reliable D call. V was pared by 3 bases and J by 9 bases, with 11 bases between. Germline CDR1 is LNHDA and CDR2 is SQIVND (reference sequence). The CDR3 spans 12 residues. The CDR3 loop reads CASSIDHLQAFF. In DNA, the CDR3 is TGTGCCAGTAGTATTGACCACCTACAAGCTTTCTTT.

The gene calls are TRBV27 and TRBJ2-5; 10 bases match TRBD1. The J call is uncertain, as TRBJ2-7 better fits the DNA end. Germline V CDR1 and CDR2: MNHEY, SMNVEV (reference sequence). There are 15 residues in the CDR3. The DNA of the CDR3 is TGTGCCAGCAGTCCGAGGACAGGGGGCTCCTACGAGCAGTACTTC. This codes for CASSPRTGGSYEQYF.

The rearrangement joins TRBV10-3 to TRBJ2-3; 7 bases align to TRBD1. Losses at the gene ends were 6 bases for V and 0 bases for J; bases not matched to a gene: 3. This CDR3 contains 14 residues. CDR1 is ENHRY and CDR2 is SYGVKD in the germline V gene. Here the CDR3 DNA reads TGTGCCATCAGGCCGGGACAGAGCACAGATACGCAGTATTTT. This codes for CAIRPGQSTDTQYF.

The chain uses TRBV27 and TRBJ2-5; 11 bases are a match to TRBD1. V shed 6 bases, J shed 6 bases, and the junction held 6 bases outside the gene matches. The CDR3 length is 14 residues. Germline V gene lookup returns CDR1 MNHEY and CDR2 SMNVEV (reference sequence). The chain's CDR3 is CASSPGTGGKTQYF. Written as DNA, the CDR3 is TGTGCCAGCAGCCCCGGGACAGGGGGAAAGACCCAGTACTTC.

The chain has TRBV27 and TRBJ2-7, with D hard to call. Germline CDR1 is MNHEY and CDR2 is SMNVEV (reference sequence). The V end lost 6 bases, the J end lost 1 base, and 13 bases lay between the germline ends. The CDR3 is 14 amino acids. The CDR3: CASSPGWGSYEQYF. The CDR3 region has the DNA TGTGCCAGCAGCCCTGGGTGGGGATCCTACGAGCAGTACTTC.

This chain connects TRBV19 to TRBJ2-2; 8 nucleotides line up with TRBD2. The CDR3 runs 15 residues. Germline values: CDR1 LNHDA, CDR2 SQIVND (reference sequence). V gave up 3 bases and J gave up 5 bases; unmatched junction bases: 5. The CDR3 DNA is TGTGCCAGTAGTATGGTTCCTAGCGGGACCGGGGAGCTGTTTTTT. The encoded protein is CASSMVPSGTGELFF.